This T cell receptor beta chain is from a study of blood T cells in healthy people across ages. Using a J-beta primer mix together with a sample-barcoded 5' primer, a second PCR was run for roughly 6 to 11 cycles. TCRdb reanalysed the 5' RACE reads using MiXCR and keeps one entry per CDR3 protein. Among 600,000 to 1,000,000 distinct CDR3 sequences listed, around 25% were seen once. Between the trimmed V and J ends, which lost 2 bases and 3 bases, there was a span of 2 bases. Per germline, CDR1 LGHNT and CDR2 FRNRAP. The CDR3 runs to 13 residues. The same specimen was also included in a second study, on T cells of mothers and their children.

Sequenced sample: blood. The chain uses TRBV12-5 and TRBJ2-6, with D unclear. The sequence came from a boy aged 10-17 years in good health. CDR3 region: CASGLFGANVLTF. The CDR3 bases are TGTGCTAGTGGTTTGTTTGGGGCCAACGTCCTGACTTTC. The full variable domain, in which reference TRBV12-5 and TRBJ2-6 provide the parts outside the CDR3, is DARVTQTPRHKVTEMGQEVTMRCQPILGHNTVFWYRQTMMQGLELLAYFRNRAPLDDSGMPKDRFSAEMPDATLATLKIQPSEPRDSAVYFCASGLFGANVLTFGAGSRLTVL.